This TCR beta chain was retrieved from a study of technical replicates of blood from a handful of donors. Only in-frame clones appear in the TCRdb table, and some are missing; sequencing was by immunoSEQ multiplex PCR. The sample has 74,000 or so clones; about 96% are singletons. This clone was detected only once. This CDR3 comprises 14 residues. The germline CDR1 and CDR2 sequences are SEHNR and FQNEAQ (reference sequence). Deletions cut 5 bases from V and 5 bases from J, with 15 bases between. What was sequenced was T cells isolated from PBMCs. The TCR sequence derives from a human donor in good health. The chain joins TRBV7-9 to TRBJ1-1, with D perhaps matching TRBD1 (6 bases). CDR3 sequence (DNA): TGTGCCAGCAGCGTCCGGGACACCTGGACTGAAGCTTTCTTT. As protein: CASSVRDTWTEAFF.